This is a list of T cell receptor beta chains from one sample in a study of blood T cells in healthy people across ages. TCRdb reprocessed the 5' RACE reads with MiXCR, giving one entry per CDR3 protein. The sample includes roughly 700,000 distinct CDR3 sequences, roughly 30% seen only once; the top ten take roughly 15%. Sequencing input: blood. Source of these receptors: a woman at least 80 years old in good health. Both conserved end residues are trimmed from each CDR3.

v_gene	j_gene	CDR3aa
TRBV6-5	TRBJ1-1	ASSYSIPNTEAF
TRBV6-2/TRBV6-3	TRBJ2-6	ASSKRTDYSGANVLT
TRBV6-5	TRBJ1-3	ASSLQGTSGNTIY
TRBV15	TRBJ2-1	ATSKGGGAGYNEQF
TRBV24-1	TRBJ2-1	ATSGPITGLSEQF
TRBV24-1	TRBJ2-3	ATVAGGSTDTQY
TRBV18	TRBJ2-3	ASSLEGALGMDTQY
TRBV7-3	TRBJ1-4	AGSLTGVTNEKLF
TRBV7-2	TRBJ2-3	ASSLGLLAGGTDTQY
TRBV29-1	TRBJ2-3	SASKGRSTDTQY
TRBV28	TRBJ2-4	ASSGTARPVNIQY
TRBV4-2	TRBJ1-2	ASSQVGTGATNYGYT
TRBV6-6	TRBJ2-7	ASSYAPDRGDEQY
TRBV4-2	TRBJ2-3	ASSQEGPSGGPTDTQY
TRBV7-9	TRBJ1-1	ASSLFFSTGQGSTEAF
TRBV7-2	TRBJ2-7	ASSSQGLGYEQY
TRBV5-6	TRBJ1-2	ASSSTSQGARNYGYT